These 21 T cell receptor beta chains share one sample of origin, sequenced in a study of radiation and T cells in renal cell carcinoma. Time point specified: blood 2 weeks post-SBRT. Sample treatment: 15 Gy SBRT to primary tumor, nephrectomy 4 weeks later. The method was immunoSEQ multiplex PCR; TCRdb's version includes in-frame clones alone and lacks a portion of them. This sample has more than 95,000 clones, with about 81% found just once. Here the sequenced sample was blood, taken from a patient whose treatment included radiotherapy and nephrectomy. The receptors were gathered from a man in his forties or fifties with renal cell carcinoma.

The sample holds many counts of this clone. This rearrangement joins TRBV7-9 to TRBJ1-1; no definite D call. Germline V gene lookup returns CDR1 SEHNR and CDR2 FQNEAQ (reference sequence). Trimming removed 2 bases from V and 1 base from J, with 5 bases in between. The CDR3 contains 13 residues. The CDR3: CASSLTANTEAFF. Here the CDR3 DNA reads TGTGCCAGCAGCTTAACCGCGAACACTGAAGCTTTCTTT.

This chain uses TRBV4-2 with TRBJ1-1; TRBD1 matches at 7 bases. The V and J ends lost 0 bases and 0 bases, in that order; junction bases with no gene match: 7. Germline V lookup: CDR1 LGHNA, CDR2 YNFKEQ. The CDR3 is 17 amino acids. CDR3 sequence (DNA): TGTGCCAGCAGCCAAGATCAGCAGGGGGAGATGAACACTGAAGCTTTCTTT. It codes for CASSQDQQGEMNTEAFF.

The chain recombines TRBV5-5 with TRBJ2-7, with 7 bases that match TRBD1. The trim removed 0 bases at V and 3 bases at J, leaving 6 bases unmatched. CDR3 size: 15 residues. The germline V gene has CDR1 SGHKS and CDR2 YYEKEE (reference sequence). CDR3 protein: CASSLATGELYEQYF. The CDR3 DNA follows: TGTGCCAGCAGCTTGGCTACAGGGGAACTCTACGAGCAGTACTTC. Filled out from reference TRBV5-5 and TRBJ2-7, the complete variable domain reads DAGVTQSPTHLIKTRGQQVTLRCSPISGHKSVSWYQQVLGQGPQFIFQYYEKEERGRGNFPDRFSARQFPNYSSELNVNALLLGDSALYLCASSLATGELYEQYFGPGTRLTVT.

To note about this clone: The junction differs from germline at one of its ends, possibly a read error. The CDR3 DNA reads as TGTGCCAGCAGCCTAGCGGGAGCGGGGAACACCGGGGAGCTGTTTTTT. Translating gives CASSLAGAGNTGELFF. The genes are TRBV7-6 and TRBJ2-2; TRBD2 agrees at 10 bases. CDR1 and CDR2 (germline): SGHVS, FNYEAQ. This CDR3 comprises 16 residues.

The CDR3 here is CASSSGGWTHNEQFF. In DNA, the CDR3 is TGTGCCAGCAGCTCGGGGGGGTGGACCCACAATGAGCAGTTCTTC. The chain combines TRBV5-5 with TRBJ2-1; 8 nucleotides line up with TRBD2. The junction had 7 bases not matched to a gene; V was cut back by 3 bases and J by 5 bases. This CDR3 is 15 amino acids long. Germline V lookup: CDR1 SGHKS, CDR2 YYEKEE (reference sequence). Full variable domain (rest looked up from reference TRBV5-5 and TRBJ2-1): DAGVTQSPTHLIKTRGQQVTLRCSPISGHKSVSWYQQVLGQGPQFIFQYYEKEERGRGNFPDRFSARQFPNYSSELNVNALLLGDSALYLCASSSGGWTHNEQFFGPGTRLTVL.

CDR3 in DNA: TGTGCCAGCAGTTTAAGGACAGGGGATGGCTACACCTTC. Its translation: CASSLRTGDGYTF. The J gene is TRBJ1-2, the V gene TRBV27; 9 bases match TRBD1. Germline V lookup: CDR1 MNHEY, CDR2 SMNVEV (reference sequence). V shed 2 bases, J shed 6 bases, and the junction held 1 base outside the gene matches. There are 13 residues in the CDR3.

The chain carries TRBV19 and TRBJ2-3, with D tentatively TRBD2 (6 bases). Looked up from germline, CDR1 is LNHDA and CDR2 is SQIVND (reference sequence). V was trimmed by 3 bases and J by 6 bases, leaving 10 bases between them. This CDR3 comprises 13 residues. Here the CDR3 reads CASSMSRGDTQYF. In DNA, the CDR3 is TGTGCCAGTAGTATGAGTCGGGGGGATACGCAGTATTTT.

The chain combines TRBV13 with TRBJ2-4, with a weak D call TRBD2 (6 bases). The V gene's germline CDR1 is PRHDT and CDR2 FYEKMQ (reference sequence). V dropped 0 bases and J dropped 4 bases, with 7 bases sitting between them. There are 14 residues in the CDR3. CDR3: CASSLGAGKNIQYF. The CDR3 DNA sequence: TGTGCCAGCAGCTTAGGGGCGGGGAAAAACATTCAGTACTTC. The complete variable domain, with remaining parts taken from reference TRBV13 and TRBJ2-4, reads AAGVIQSPRHLIKEKRETATLKCYPIPRHDTVYWYQQGPGQDPQFLISFYEKMQSDKGSIPDRFSAQQFSDYHSELNMSSLELGDSALYFCASSLGAGKNIQYFGAGTRLSVL.

The chain recombines TRBV19 with TRBJ1-1, with 7 bases identical to TRBD1. The CDR3 extends over 13 amino acids. Per germline, CDR1 LNHDA and CDR2 SQIVND (reference sequence). Losses at the gene ends were 10 bases for V and 2 bases for J; bases not matched to a gene: 7. The CDR3 nucleotides are TGTGCCACCCGGGACAGCCTAAACACTGAAGCTTTCTTT. Its protein is CATRDSLNTEAFF.

The V gene is TRBV19, the J gene TRBJ1-5, with D uncertain. The germline V gene encodes CDR1 LNHDA and CDR2 SQIVND (reference sequence). V was cut by 7 bases and J by 7 bases, with 11 bases left in between. The CDR3 loop spans 12 amino acids. CDR3 loop: CASMGGRQPQHF. For the CDR3, the DNA is TGTGCCAGTATGGGAGGGAGACAGCCCCAGCATTTT.

The V gene is TRBV15, the J gene TRBJ2-2; D unresolved. CDR3 length: 12 residues. V lost 1 base, J lost 6 bases, and 3 bases lay in between. Per the germline V gene, CDR1 is LNHNV and CDR2 is YYDKDF (reference sequence). The CDR3 DNA follows: TGTGCCACCAGCAGAGTAGCCGGGGAGCTGTTTTTT. Protein product: CATSRVAGELFF. Based on the CDR3 plus reference TRBV15 and TRBJ2-2, the full variable domain is DAMVIQNPRYQVTQFGKPVTLSCSQTLNHNVMYWYQQKSSQAPKLLFHYYDKDFNNEADTPDNFQSRRPNTSFCFLDIRSPGLGDTAMYLCATSRVAGELFFGEGSRLTVL.

The chain is built from TRBV27 and TRBJ1-6, with D possibly TRBD1 on 6 matching bases. The germline CDR1 and CDR2 sequences are MNHEY and SMNVEV (reference sequence). The CDR3 has 15 amino acids. Trimming stripped 5 bases from V and 6 bases from J, with 14 bases between. DNA of the CDR3: TGTGCCAGCAGTACGTACAGGGAAGCTAATTCACCCCTCCACTTT. This codes for CASSTYREANSPLHF.

This clone showed up just once. The chain carries TRBV27 and TRBJ2-7; 7 bases map to TRBD1. The CDR3 spans 14 residues. V lost 9 bases and J lost 4; bases outside the gene matches: 12. Germline V gene sequence: CDR1 MNHEY, CDR2 SMNVEV (reference sequence). This chain's CDR3 is CARGRQGIRYEQYF. The CDR3 DNA sequence: TGTGCCAGGGGGCGACAGGGCATTCGTTACGAGCAGTACTTC.

The chain combines TRBV28 with TRBJ1-3, with 7 bases fitting TRBD1. Germline V lookup: CDR1 MDHEN, CDR2 SYDVKM. V shed 5 bases and J 3 bases; nucleotides not matched to a gene: 7. The CDR3 contains 15 residues. This CDR3 is CASSSRGQVGNTIYF. The CDR3 nucleotides are TGTGCCAGCAGTAGCCGCGGACAGGTTGGAAACACCATATATTTT.

J is TRBJ2-1 and V is TRBV7-2; D ambiguous. V was clipped by 1 base and J by 0 bases, with 10 bases between them. CDR3 length equals 16 residues. The germline V gene has CDR1 SGHTA and CDR2 FQGNSA. CDR3 nucleotide sequence: TGTGCCAGCAGCTTAGGTTCCCCGAGCTCCTACAATGAGCAGTTCTTC. Protein: CASSLGSPSSYNEQFF.

The chain couples TRBV11-2 to TRBJ2-3, with 10 nucleotides matching TRBD1. CDR1 and CDR2 (germline): SGHAT, FQNNGV. V gave up 6 bases and J gave up 1 base; unmatched junction bases: 4. This CDR3 region has 15 residues. CDR3 coding DNA: TGTGCCAGCAGTCCTGGGACAGGGGGCACAGATACGCAGTATTTT. It specifies CASSPGTGGTDTQYF. The full variable domain, with the rest looked up from reference TRBV11-2 and TRBJ2-3, is EAGVAQSPRYKIIEKRQSVAFWCNPISGHATLYWYQQILGQGPKLLIQFQNNGVVDDSQLPKDRFSAERLKGVDSTLKIQPAKLEDSAVYLCASSPGTGGTDTQYFGPGTRLTVL.

The J gene is TRBJ2-1, the V gene TRBV7-9; 13 bases fit TRBD2. Per germline, CDR1 SEHNR and CDR2 FQNEAQ (reference sequence). Trimming at V came to 6 bases and at J to 8 bases, leaving 10 bases not matched to a gene. This CDR3 contains 16 residues. The CDR3 bases are TGTGCCAGCAGACCCCCTGGACTAGCGGGAGTCCATGAGCAGTTCTTC. Amino acids: CASRPPGLAGVHEQFF.

This rearrangement joins TRBV6-5 to TRBJ2-5; D is unresolved. CDR1 and CDR2 (germline): MNHEY, SVGAGI. With 0 bases removed from V and 5 bases from J, the gap between germline ends came to 13 bases. The CDR3 contains 15 residues. CDR3 amino acids: CASSYSNRFWETQYF. CDR3 nucleotide sequence: TGTGCCAGCAGTTACTCGAATAGGTTTTGGGAGACCCAGTACTTC.

The chain combines TRBV5-1 with TRBJ2-7, with D uncertain. V was cut by 0 bases and J by 6 bases, with 16 bases left in between. The CDR3 runs 15 residues. Germline CDR1 is SGHRS and CDR2 is YFSETQ. The CDR3 coding sequence is TGCGCCAGCAGCTTGGGGTTGTTCCCAAGTGGCGAGCAGTACTTC. Translated: CASSLGLFPSGEQYF.

As concerns this clone: Other nucleotide sequences in the sample specify the same CDR3. J is TRBJ2-3 and V is TRBV9, with unresolved D. CDR1 and CDR2 from the germline V gene are SGDLS and YYNGEE. V lost 0 bases to trimming and J lost 2 bases, with 4 bases between them. CDR3 size: 13 residues. CDR3 DNA: TGTGCCAGCAGCGTAGGTGTCACAGATACGCAGTATTTT. This translates into CASSVGVTDTQYF.

V is TRBV29-1 and J is TRBJ2-7; D may be TRBD1 or TRBD2 (6 bases each). V dropped 5 bases and J dropped 2 bases, with 16 bases sitting between them. The germline V gene has CDR1 SQVTM and CDR2 ANQGSEA. The CDR3 is made up of 14 amino acids. DNA for the CDR3: TGCAGCGTTCTGGGGGGACAACCTACCTACGAGCAGTACTTC. Translating it yields CSVLGGQPTYEQYF.